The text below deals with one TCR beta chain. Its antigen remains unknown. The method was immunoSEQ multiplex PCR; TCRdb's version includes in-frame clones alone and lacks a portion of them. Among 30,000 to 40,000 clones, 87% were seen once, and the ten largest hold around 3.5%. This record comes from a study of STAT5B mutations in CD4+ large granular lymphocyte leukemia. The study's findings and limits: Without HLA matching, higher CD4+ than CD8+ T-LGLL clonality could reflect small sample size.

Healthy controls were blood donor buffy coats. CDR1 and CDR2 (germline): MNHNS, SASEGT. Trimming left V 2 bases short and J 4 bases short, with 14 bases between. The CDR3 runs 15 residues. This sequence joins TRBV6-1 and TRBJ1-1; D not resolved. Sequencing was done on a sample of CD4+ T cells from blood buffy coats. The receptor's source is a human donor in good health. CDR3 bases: TGTGCCAGCAGTGAAAGATGGCAGGCGGGCACTGAAGCTTTCTTT. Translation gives CASSERWQAGTEAFF.